This TCR beta chain was sequenced for a study of blood T cell repertoires in COVID-19. Study in general: Sites in the United States, Italy and Spain provided acute and convalescent COVID-19 samples.

Germline assignment: CDR1 LNHDA and CDR2 SQIVND (reference sequence). The CDR3 extends over 14 amino acids. Between the trimmed V and J ends, which lost 10 bases and 1 base, there was a span of 15 bases. The authors' processing: Nucleated cell counts were estimated from reference gene primer amplification. Profiled with immunoSEQ multiplex PCR; TCRdb holds only in-frame clones, not every one. The V and J calls and the clone size are those of that table, but D and trimming were determined from the DNA. This table has 50,000 to 70,000 clones, approximately 80% appearing once. The sequence was obtained from a man between 45 and 60 years old with active or convalescent COVID-19. The rearrangement uses TRBV19 and TRBJ2-3; D is perhaps TRBD1 (5 bases). The sequenced sample was peripheral blood. The CDR3 reads CATRTRDGTDTQYF. The CDR3 coding sequence is TGTGCCACCCGGACAAGGGATGGCACAGATACGCAGTATTTT.